A selection of T cell receptor beta chains follows, all from one sample in a study of T cell responses to AZD1222 COVID-19 vaccine. Sequencing was performed with immunoSEQ multiplex PCR; in TCRdb, only in-frame clones are kept and a portion is missing. Counted here are 110,000 to 150,000 clones, approximately 93% occurring once; the ten biggest clones make up about 12%. The sample here was peripheral blood, taken after recovery from COVID-19. These receptors were taken from an adult who had recovered from COVID-19. Both conserved end residues are trimmed from each CDR3.

V gene	J gene	CDR3 protein
TRBV24-1	TRBJ2-2	ATSANTGELF
TRBV6-5	TRBJ1-1	ASRDSLTEAF
TRBV7-2	TRBJ2-3	ASSSYTDTQY
TRBV6-1	TRBJ2-1	ASSEAPQNGEQF
TRBV6-5	TRBJ2-3	ASRGQTGWADTQY
TRBV6-5	TRBJ2-7	ASSYSKGGGYEQY
TRBV21-1	TRBJ2-7	ASSNPSRGLHEQY
TRBV4-2	TRBJ1-4	ASSQDRNEKLF
TRBV10-3	TRBJ1-1	ATKAGNTEAF
TRBV7-8	TRBJ1-5	ASSSSSNQPQH
TRBV4-1	TRBJ2-6	ASSQGGQGRSGANVLT
TRBV6-2/TRBV6-3	TRBJ1-6	ASSGRTPYNSPLH
TRBV18	TRBJ1-6	ASSPRRMGDNSPLH
TRBV19	TRBJ2-2	ASSPFRDRVGTGELF
TRBV5-6	TRBJ2-7	ASSGDPGAEQY
TRBV10-3	TRBJ1-1	AISGDRGGTEAF
TRBV7-9	TRBJ2-1	ASSLDYNEQF
TRBV5-1	TRBJ1-2	ASTWDGNYGYT
TRBV18	TRBJ1-2	ASSPKGNSGYT
TRBV27	TRBJ1-2	ASSFDRGVSGGYT
TRBV28	TRBJ2-3	ASTFLGGTTQY
TRBV5-4	TRBJ2-1	ASSSAYNEQF
TRBV4-1	TRBJ2-7	ASSQDVAGTPYEQY
TRBV27	TRBJ2-1	ASRRHPDSRDEQF
TRBV5-5	TRBJ2-3	ASSLSGDSTDTQY
TRBV6-4	TRBJ2-3	ASSDSGVILDDPSTDTQY
TRBV29-1	TRBJ1-2	SVLLGEWGSYGYT
TRBV18	TRBJ1-2	ASSPTRESYGYT
TRBV29-1	TRBJ1-1	SVDFQGSEAF
TRBV28	TRBJ1-4	ASSPDLATNEKLF
TRBV11-2	TRBJ2-7	ASSFDRISSYEQY
TRBV29-1	TRBJ2-7	SVVRQSGAYEQY
TRBV12-3/TRBV12-4	TRBJ1-3	ASSPFSGNTIY
TRBV2	TRBJ2-5	ASSEAGERRTQY
TRBV5-1	TRBJ1-1	ASSLGLNTEAF
TRBV28	TRBJ2-1	ASSFFGLAGYNEQF
TRBV4-1	TRBJ2-7	ASSQDRGQFEQY
TRBV10-2	TRBJ2-7	ASSEPRSSSSYEQY
TRBV28	TRBJ1-2	ATQSNFSPWGYGYT
TRBV7-6	TRBJ2-1	ASSSVASGRGALKGEQF
TRBV6-5	TRBJ1-5	ASSLTGEGNQPQH
TRBV14	TRBJ2-7	ASSQAYEQY
TRBV29-1	TRBJ1-2	SANVGEANYGYT
TRBV5-1	TRBJ1-5	ASSFGTGSSNQPQH
TRBV27	TRBJ2-3	ASSHFPGTSGREVPDTQY
TRBV19	TRBJ2-2	ASSILWGTGELF